This T cell receptor (beta chain) was documented in a study of vaccination effects on CD4 cells after COVID-19. Study overall: A few convalescent patients were sampled both early and late post-vaccination. It was a median of 72 days after the second dose that post-vaccine samples were obtained.

Libraries were prepared by immunoSEQ multiplex PCR; TCRdb keeps only in-frame clonotypes and omits some of them. The data hold around 12,000 clones, with approximately 70% observed a single time. Turning to this clone: Its target is not known.

Viral peptide pools were used in the ViraFEST assay to expand antigen-specific CD4+ T cells, and sequencing came afterward. CD4+ T cells were isolated after around 9 days of culture. Between March and December 2020, the person had a SARS-CoV-2 infection that PCR confirmed. Every participant took two doses of the BNT162b2 or mRNA-1273 vaccine. CDR1 SGHAT and CDR2 FQNNGV come from the germline V gene. Trimming pared 4 bases from V and 6 bases from J, leaving 10 bases between. The CDR3 consists of 13 residues. Whole-study findings and limits: Convalescent patients were scarce, and early post-infection timepoints were absent.

The TCR was taken from a human donor who had a prior SARS-CoV-2 infection. The sample in question was CD4+ T cells from PBMCs cultured with HCoV-NL63 spike peptides, obtained after COVID-19 vaccination. The rearrangement links TRBV11-2 to TRBJ2-1; D perhaps matches TRBD1 (5 bases). CDR3 in DNA: TGTGCCAGCAGCTATGTAAGGGGCAATGAGCAGTTCTTC. Protein product: CASSYVRGNEQFF.